One and the same sample provided the 21 T cell receptor beta chains below, sequenced in a study of blood T cells in healthy people across ages. A second PCR, run for roughly 7 to 12 cycles, used a sample-barcoded 5' primer plus a J-beta primer mix. Each CDR3 protein gets one entry after TCRdb re-called the 5' RACE reads with MiXCR. The data contain 800,000 to 950,000 distinct CDR3 sequences, about 29% of them seen just once; the ten biggest clones take up roughly 10%. The same data also contributed to another study, on T cells of mothers and their children.

The sequenced sample was blood. The receptors derive from a middle-aged woman in good health.

The chain combines TRBV29-1 with TRBJ1-1, with TRBD1 as a possible D gene (6 bases). The CDR3 loop spans 12 amino acids. Germline V gives CDR1 SQVTM, CDR2 ANQGSEA. The ends were cut back, 5 bases at V and 1 base at J, with 8 bases in the middle. The CDR3 DNA follows: TGCAGCGTTAGACAGGCGAACACTGAAGCTTTCTTT. Protein product: CSVRQANTEAFF.

Details on this clonotype: No conserved phenylalanine or tryptophan is present at the end of the CDR3, so a read error is the likely explanation. V is TRBV6-5 and J is TRBJ1-1; 11 nucleotides match TRBD1. The trim removed 5 bases at V and 5 bases at J, leaving 4 bases unmatched. The CDR3 consists of 14 residues. Germline values: CDR1 MNHEY, CDR2 SVGAGI. The CDR3 nucleotides are TGTGCCAGCAGTGCAGGGACAGGGGGTACTGAAGCTTTCTAT. Translated, it gives CASSAGTGGTEAFY.

The chain has TRBV5-1 and TRBJ1-2; a weak D match, TRBD1 (5 bases). Looked up from germline, CDR1 is SGHRS and CDR2 is YFSETQ. This CDR3 spans 14 amino acids. V lost 4 bases to trimming and J lost 4 bases, with 14 bases between them. CDR3 in DNA: TGCGCCAGCAGCCGGGAACAGGAGACCTATGGCTACACCTTC. Its protein is CASSREQETYGYTF.

This chain uses TRBV12-3 or TRBV12-4 with TRBJ2-2; 7 bases match TRBD1. Trimming took 7 bases from V and 0 from J; bases not matched to a gene: 8. The length of the CDR3 is 16 residues. The CDR3 loop is CASTQQGTANTGELFF. For the CDR3, the DNA is TGTGCCAGCACCCAACAGGGGACAGCGAACACCGGGGAGCTGTTTTTT.

This clonotype came up many times. The chain combines TRBV18 with TRBJ2-7; no firm D call. Trimming shortened V by 8 bases and J by 4 bases, and 15 bases separated the two germline ends. The CDR3 contains 13 residues. The germline CDR1 and CDR2 sequences are KGHSH and LQKENI. The CDR3 spells CASTTNRVYEQYF. CDR3 nucleotide sequence: TGTGCCAGCACCACGAATAGGGTTTACGAGCAGTACTTC.

With regard to this clonotype: Being one base from a much bigger clone, this may be a read error. The chain recombines TRBV9 with TRBJ1-2; D call uncertain. Germline V lookup: CDR1 SGDLS, CDR2 YYNGEE. V dropped 2 bases and J dropped 12 bases, with 14 bases sitting between them. The CDR3 covers 12 residues. CDR3 protein: CASSVADEGHTF. CDR3 coding DNA: TGTGCCAGCAGCGTCGCCGACGAGGGCCACACCTTC.

The genes are TRBV4-2 and TRBJ2-1; TRBD1 might be the D (6 bases). Looked up from germline, CDR1 is LGHNA and CDR2 is YNFKEQ. Deletions cut 2 bases from V and 3 bases from J, with 14 bases between. This CDR3 region has 16 residues. The CDR3 loop reads CASSQMGAGHYNEQFF. CDR3 DNA: TGTGCCAGCAGCCAAATGGGGGCAGGACACTACAATGAGCAGTTCTTC.

Only a few counts were recorded for this clonotype. The J gene is TRBJ1-5, the V gene TRBV16; 9 bases line up with TRBD1. The CDR3 consists of 15 residues. The J segment lost 7 bases and the V segment lost 2 bases, leaving 6 bases of the junction unmatched. Germline V gene sequence: CDR1 KGHSY, CDR2 FQNENV. The CDR3 DNA follows: TGTGCCAGCAGCCAAGGAGGGGACAGGGTGCAGCCCCAGCATTTT. It specifies CASSQGGDRVQPQHF. Full variable domain (outside the CDR3, taken from reference TRBV16 and TRBJ1-5): GEEVAQTPKHLVRGEGQKAKLYCAPIKGHSYVFWYQQVLKNEFKFLISFQNENVFDETGMPKERFSAKCLPNSPCSLEIQATKLEDSAVYFCASSQGGDRVQPQHFGDGTRLSIL.

The rearrangement uses TRBV5-1 and TRBJ1-4; tentative D call: TRBD1 (5 bases). This CDR3 has 16 residues. Germline lookup yields CDR1 SGHRS and CDR2 YFSETQ. Trimming shortened V by 2 bases and J by 7 bases, and 18 bases separated the two germline ends. The CDR3 DNA sequence: TGCGCCAGCAGCTTTGACAGCGAACTCTTGGGTGAAAAACTGTTTTTT. It encodes CASSFDSELLGEKLFF.

In its sample, this clonotype was seen a few times. The CDR3 sequence: CASSFGGSGTDYGYTF. The CDR3 nucleotides are TGTGCCAGCAGTTTTGGAGGTTCGGGGACAGACTATGGCTACACCTTC. The chain joins TRBV11-1 to TRBJ1-2; TRBD1 matches at 7 bases. In germline, CDR1 is SGHAT, CDR2 FQDESV (reference sequence). CDR3 length equals 16 residues. Unmatched junction bases numbered 13, after V lost 6 bases and J lost 3 bases.

This clonotype was counted ten times or more. This chain links TRBV7-2 with TRBJ2-5; 9 nucleotides match TRBD2. J lost 1 base, V lost 1 base, and 7 bases had no gene match. The CDR3 totals 17 residues. CDR1 is SGHTA, CDR2 FQGNSA, per germline. The CDR3 protein is CASSLGGGGGVQETQYF. The CDR3 DNA reads as TGTGCCAGCAGCTTAGGGGGTGGCGGGGGGGTCCAAGAGACCCAGTACTTC.

Only a few counts were recorded for this clonotype. The rearrangement joins TRBV20-1 to TRBJ2-1; either TRBD1 or TRBD2 may supply D (5 bases each). The CDR3 has 13 amino acids. The germline V gene has CDR1 DFQATT and CDR2 SNEGSKA (reference sequence). V lost 5 bases and J lost 4, with 12 bases in between. DNA of the CDR3: TGCAGTGCTGCTGGGACCGATTACAATGAGCAGTTCTTC. This gives the protein CSAAGTDYNEQFF.

The chain has TRBV3-1 and TRBJ1-3; tentatively, D is TRBD1 (5 bases). V was pared by 4 bases and J by 1 base, with 11 bases between. In germline, CDR1 is LGHDT, CDR2 YNNKEL (reference sequence). The CDR3 has 15 residues. CDR3 residues: CASSLGGWSGNTIYF. For the CDR3, the DNA is TGTGCCAGCAGCCTTGGGGGGTGGTCTGGAAACACCATATATTTT.

This clonotype appeared once. The chain uses TRBV12-3 or TRBV12-4 and TRBJ2-7; D might be TRBD1 (6 bases). Trimming removed 5 bases from V and 5 bases from J, with 22 bases in between. The CDR3 length is 16 residues. The CDR3 DNA sequence: TGTGCCAGCAGTCCGTCTCGGACAGTGGGGCAGGACGAGCAGTACTTC. This sequence encodes CASSPSRTVGQDEQYF.

This clonotype showed up many times. The chain carries TRBV5-1 and TRBJ2-7; TRBD1 matches at 10 bases. The trim removed 1 base at V and 3 bases at J, leaving 4 bases unmatched. Germline V gene sequence: CDR1 SGHRS, CDR2 YFSETQ. The CDR3 runs 15 residues. The CDR3 region has the DNA TGCGCCAGCAGCTTGTCGGGGGACAGGGGCTACGAGCAGTACTTC. As protein: CASSLSGDRGYEQYF.

Many counts were recorded for this clonotype. The chain recombines TRBV7-2 with TRBJ1-2; 7 bases match TRBD1. The trim removed 0 bases at V and 8 bases at J, leaving 12 bases unmatched. Germline CDR1 and CDR2: SGHTA and FQGNSA. The length of the CDR3 is 16 residues. The CDR3 loop reads CASSLAGRGQVGGYTF. The CDR3 DNA sequence: TGTGCCAGCAGCTTAGCAGGGAGGGGGCAAGTCGGGGGCTACACCTTC.

This clonotype was recorded at least ten times. J is TRBJ2-5 and V is TRBV5-1; D may be TRBD1 or TRBD2 (6 bases each). Trimming removed 3 bases at V and 2 bases at J, with 11 bases between. Per germline, CDR1 SGHRS and CDR2 YFSETQ. The CDR3 has 14 amino acids. The CDR3 DNA follows: TGCGCCAGCAGCTCACTAGGGGGGCAAGAGACCCAGTACTTC. Translating gives CASSSLGGQETQYF. The variable domain in full, completed from reference TRBV5-1 and TRBJ2-5, reads KAGVTQTPRYLIKTRGQQVTLSCSPISGHRSVSWYQQTPGQGLQFLFEYFSETQRNKGNFPGRFSGRQFSNSRSEMNVSTLELGDSALYLCASSSLGGQETQYFGPGTRLLVL.

This clonotype has a handful of counts. One end of the junction is discordant with germline, which a read error may explain. The J gene is TRBJ2-6, the V gene TRBV6-1, with no clear D. Germline values: CDR1 MNHNS, CDR2 SASEGT. The CDR3 runs 14 residues. DNA of the CDR3: TGTGCCGGCAGTGGCAGCTCTGGGGCCAACGTCCTGACTTTC. As protein: CAGSGSSGANVLTF.

This clonotype has ten or more counts. The chain joins TRBV5-1 to TRBJ2-7; the D call may be TRBD1 or TRBD2 (5 bases each). In germline, CDR1 is SGHRS, CDR2 YFSETQ. V gave up 4 bases and J gave up 0 bases, with 14 bases separating them. The CDR3 has 15 residues. The CDR3 DNA follows: TGCGCCAGCAGCCCCCTGGGGGTTAGCTCCTACGAGCAGTACTTC. It encodes CASSPLGVSSYEQYF.

Turning to this clonotype: At one of its ends the junction is not consistent with the germline gene, which may arise from a read error. The chain combines TRBV5-1 with TRBJ2-1; TRBD1 matches at 8 bases. This CDR3 contains 16 residues. The germline V gene encodes CDR1 SGHRS and CDR2 YFSETQ. The CDR3 region has the DNA TGCGTCAGCGCACCCCTCGGACAGGGCGAGTACAATGAGCAGTTCTTC. It specifies CVSAPLGQGEYNEQFF.

A remark on this clonotype: Since a much larger clone is just one base distant, this may be a read error. The chain has TRBV7-9 and TRBJ2-7, with D possibly matching TRBD1 (6 bases). The DNA end favors TRBJ2-5, so the J call may be wrong. CDR1 and CDR2 from the germline V gene are SEHNR and FQNEAQ (reference sequence). The CDR3 is 14 amino acids. CDR3 coding DNA: TGTGCCAGCGGCTTAGATGGGGGCTGGGAGACCCAGTACTTC. The encoded protein is CASGLDGGWETQYF.